This T cell receptor beta chain was identified in a study of T cells in Graves' hyperthyroidism and ophthalmopathy. Study-level background: The blood sample was taken at first diagnosis, before treatment began. Overall study results and limits: Before onset, ophthalmopathy was predicted by the model a median around 6 months earlier.

The CDR3 regions of TCR beta were amplified from RNA transcripts. HTBI primers were employed in a first-round RT-PCR of the TCR CDR3. TCRdb fed the multiplex PCR reads into MiXCR, producing one record per CDR3 protein. The sample lists a few hundred thousand distinct CDR3 sequences, about 20% seen once, with approximately 25% in the top ten. Diagnoses were made from clinical symptoms, serum measures (thyroxine and TRAb), thyroid ultrasound and orbital computed tomography. The PBMCs were taken from less than 11 ml of fresh peripheral blood. This clonotype was seen a handful of times. Its antigen is undetermined. The CDR3 has 13 residues. Germline CDR1 and CDR2: SNHLY and FYNNEI. Trimming took 8 bases from V and 6 from J, leaving 17 bases between them.

The rearrangement links TRBV2 to TRBJ2-7; TRBD1 or TRBD2 may be the D gene (5 bases each). The TCR comes from a man aged 18 to 30 with Graves' hyperthyroidism. The sample consisted of blood. The CDR3 protein is CASGASRSFEQYF. The CDR3 DNA follows: TGTGCCAGCGGGGCTAGCCGTTCGTTCGAGCAGTACTTC.